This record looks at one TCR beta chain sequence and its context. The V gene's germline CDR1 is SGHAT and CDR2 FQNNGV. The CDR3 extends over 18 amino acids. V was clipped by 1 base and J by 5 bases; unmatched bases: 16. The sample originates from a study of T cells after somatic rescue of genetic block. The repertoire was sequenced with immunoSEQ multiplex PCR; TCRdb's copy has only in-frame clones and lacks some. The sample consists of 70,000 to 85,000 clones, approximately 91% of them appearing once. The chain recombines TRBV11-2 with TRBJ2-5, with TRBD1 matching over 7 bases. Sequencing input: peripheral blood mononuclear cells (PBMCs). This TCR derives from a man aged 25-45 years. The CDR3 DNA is TGTGCCAGCAGCTTAGGCGGGCTTCGACAGGGATGGGGTGAGACCCAGTACTTC. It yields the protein CASSLGGLRQGWGETQYF.